One sample yielded the 10 T cell receptor beta chains listed below, sequenced in a study of T cell responses to AZD1222 COVID-19 vaccine. Assay used: immunoSEQ multiplex PCR; TCRdb lists only in-frame clones, some missing. The table has 150,000 to 200,000 clones, around 89% seen once. The sequenced sample was peripheral blood, obtained 28 days after the second AZD1222 dose. Receptors originate from an adult who received the AZD1222 COVID-19 vaccine.

The J gene is TRBJ2-1, the V gene TRBV7-2; D uncertain. The germline V and J ends were trimmed by 3 bases and 3 bases, with 9 bases remaining between them. This CDR3 is 14 amino acids long. Germline CDR1 reads SGHTA; CDR2 reads FQGNSA. CDR3 loop: CASSFPQYYNEQFF. The CDR3 DNA reads TGTGCCAGCAGCTTCCCGCAGTACTACAATGAGCAGTTCTTC.

V gene TRBV30 combines with J gene TRBJ2-1; the D is unclear. Per germline, CDR1 GTSNPN and CDR2 SVGIG (reference sequence). This CDR3 is built from 11 residues. The V and J ends lost 1 base and 12 bases respectively, with 10 bases between them. The CDR3, as DNA: TGTGCCTGGAGTGGACCGGGCCGGCAGTTCTTC. Its translation: CAWSGPGRQFF.

This clone was counted a single time. The V gene is TRBV6-6, the J gene TRBJ2-1; 10 bases are a match to TRBD2. The trim removed 8 bases at V and 10 bases at J, leaving 17 bases unmatched. Germline assignment: CDR1 MNHNY and CDR2 SVGAGI (reference sequence). The CDR3 spans 16 residues. CDR3 nucleotide sequence: TGTGCCAGCCTTCCACCGGGGGCTAGCGGGAGTTACGAGCAGTTCTTC. Translated, it gives CASLPPGASGSYEQFF.

CDR3 region: CASSPTARVQETQYF. The CDR3 coding sequence is TGTGCCAGCAGCCCGACAGCGAGGGTCCAAGAGACCCAGTACTTC. This chain links TRBV7-2 with TRBJ2-5, with D possibly being TRBD1 or TRBD2 (5 bases each). Germline CDR1 reads SGHTA; CDR2 reads FQGNSA. Trimming stripped 5 bases from V and 1 base from J, with 14 bases between. This CDR3 region has 15 residues.

The genes are TRBV9 and TRBJ1-3; 7 bases are shared with TRBD1. The trim removed 0 bases at V and 4 bases at J, leaving 7 bases unmatched. The CDR3 has 16 amino acids. The germline V gene has CDR1 SGDLS and CDR2 YYNGEE. CDR3 protein: CASSVGGQRIGNTIYF. Written as DNA, the CDR3 is TGTGCCAGCAGCGTAGGGGGACAGAGAATCGGAAACACCATATATTTT.

This clone was found a few times. The chain joins TRBV12-3 or TRBV12-4 to TRBJ2-2; D may be TRBD2 (6 bases). The CDR3 sequence is 13 residues long. V lost 6 bases and J lost 6, with 11 bases in between. CDR3 amino acids: CASRPTSPGELFF. DNA for the CDR3: TGTGCCAGCAGACCTACTAGCCCCGGGGAGCTGTTTTTT.

The rearrangement joins TRBV4-3 to TRBJ2-3, with 12 bases aligning to TRBD2. Trimming removed 4 bases from V and 1 base from J; junction bases left unmatched: 6. From germline, CDR1 is LGHNA and CDR2 YSLEER. The CDR3 sequence is 17 residues long. The CDR3 DNA follows: TGCGCCAGCAGCCCCGGACTAGCGGGGACTCGCACAGATACGCAGTATTTT. Its translation: CASSPGLAGTRTDTQYF.

The chain links TRBV19 to TRBJ2-5; D might be TRBD2 (6 bases). Trimming cost V 1 base and J 5 bases, with 11 bases left between them. Germline V gene lookup returns CDR1 LNHDA and CDR2 SQIVND (reference sequence). This CDR3 is 14 amino acids long. The CDR3 here is CASSIVPGRETQYF. The CDR3 coding sequence is TGTGCCAGTAGTATAGTTCCAGGGAGGGAGACCCAGTACTTC.

V gene TRBV4-1 combines with J gene TRBJ2-5; TRBD2 aligns across 11 bases. Trimming at V came to 2 bases and at J to 9 bases, leaving 5 bases not matched to a gene. Germline V lookup: CDR1 MGHRA, CDR2 YSYEKL. The CDR3 is 14 residues long. CDR3 in amino acids: CASSQLAGLAAQYF. The DNA for the CDR3 is TGCGCCAGCAGCCAACTGGCGGGACTAGCGGCCCAGTACTTC.

This chain connects TRBV6-5 to TRBJ2-7; TRBD2 aligns across 7 bases. Germline V lookup: CDR1 MNHEY, CDR2 SVGAGI. J lost 0 bases, V lost 0 bases, and 5 bases had no gene match. The CDR3 is 16 residues long. CDR3 sequence: CASSYSVAGSSYEQYF. Here the CDR3 DNA reads TGTGCCAGCAGTTACTCGGTAGCGGGCAGCTCCTACGAGCAGTACTTC.